This T cell receptor beta chain was recorded in a study of shared clonotypes between healthy human individuals. Findings and limits, study-wide: Shared clonotypes across all four donors exceeded non-shared ones in generation probability.

The method was immunoSEQ multiplex PCR; TCRdb's version includes in-frame clones alone and lacks a portion of them. Of some 2,500,000 clones in the sample, 85% to 95% were seen once. Details on this clone: Its specificity is unknown.

V lost 4 bases, J lost 6 bases, and 23 bases lay in between. The germline gives CDR1 SQVTM, CDR2 ANQGSEA. This CDR3 comprises 16 residues. Material for sequencing was naive CD4+ T cells from PBMCs. Regarding subset: CD45RA+ positively selected. This TCR derives from a man aged 18 to 29 in good health. Some clones in this sample may be carry-over from other donors' samples. This chain joins TRBV29-1 and TRBJ2-3; D perhaps matches TRBD2 (6 bases). CDR3 residues: CSVVLPWGGGPDTQYF. The DNA of the CDR3 is TGCAGCGTTGTACTGCCGTGGGGAGGAGGTCCGGATACGCAGTATTTT.